This T cell receptor (beta chain) appears in the sequencing data of a study of blood T cells in healthy people across ages. Study summary: Through template switching, about one barcoded beta molecule was captured per two T cells, as measured in model experiments.

For the second PCR, which ran for roughly 7 to 11 cycles, a sample-barcoded 5' primer and a J-beta primer mix were used. A single record per CDR3 protein comes from TCRdb applying MiXCR to the 5' RACE reads. The profile shows approximately 760,000 distinct CDR3 sequences, just under 25% of them singletons. The CDR3 runs 10 residues. The germline V gene has CDR1 MNHNS and CDR2 SASEGT. This clonotype was seen a handful of times. Separately, the same data were catalogued under a study of T cells of mothers and their children. Per that paper: Mothers yielded over 8 million CDR3 reads, children several million each. Related mother and child pairs showed slightly greater overlap (not significant) than unrelated pairs did.

The sequence came from a boy aged 5 to 17 in good health. Sequencing was done on a sample of blood. This rearrangement joins TRBV6-1 to TRBJ2-1; D gene uncertain. The better agreement between TRBJ2-5 and the DNA end casts doubt on the J call. This CDR3 is CASDRETQYF. In DNA form, the CDR3 reads TGTGCCAGCGACCGCGAGACCCAGTACTTC.